This T cell receptor (beta chain) was identified during a study of long-term antiretroviral therapy in people with HIV. Notes on the study in general: Clonal expansions arising prior to ART prevailed in the repertoire at every time point. Information pertaining to ART adherence, viral resistance or therapeutic modifications was not obtained. Once patients were on ART, diversity went higher but still fell short of transplant donor controls.

For this clone: Its target is not known.

The libraries were made with immunoSEQ v3.0 at survey level. Here immunoSEQ multiplex PCR was the method, and the copy in TCRdb shows in-frame clones only, minus some. The table has some 23,000 clones, approximately 86% seen once. V was clipped by 4 bases and J by 2 bases; unmatched bases: 8. CDR1 is SEHNR, CDR2 FQNEAQ, per germline (reference sequence). The CDR3 is 16 amino acids. This clonotype originated in a man aged 25-45 years with HIV. The chain employs TRBV7-9 and TRBJ2-7; TRBD1 agrees at 10 bases. Sequences were derived from unsorted PBMCs, sampled more than 4.3 years after starting antiretroviral therapy. The CDR3 here is CASSSTLTGGTYEQYF. The CDR3 bases are TGTGCCAGCAGCTCGACACTGACAGGGGGCACCTACGAGCAGTACTTC.